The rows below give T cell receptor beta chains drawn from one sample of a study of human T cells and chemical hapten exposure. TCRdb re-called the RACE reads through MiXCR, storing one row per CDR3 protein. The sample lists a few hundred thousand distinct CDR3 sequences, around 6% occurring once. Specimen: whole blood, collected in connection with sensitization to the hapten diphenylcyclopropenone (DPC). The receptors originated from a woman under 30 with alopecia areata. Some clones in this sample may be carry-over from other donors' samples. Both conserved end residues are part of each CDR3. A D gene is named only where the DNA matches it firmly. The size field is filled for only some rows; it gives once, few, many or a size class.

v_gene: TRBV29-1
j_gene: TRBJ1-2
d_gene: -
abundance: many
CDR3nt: TGCAGCGTCGAAGGTGGAGGCATAGCTAACTATGGCTACACCTTC
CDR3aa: CSVEGGGIANYGYTF

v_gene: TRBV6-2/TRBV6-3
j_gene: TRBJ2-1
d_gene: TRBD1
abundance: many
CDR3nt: TGTGCCAGCAGTCCGGACAGGGTCGAGCAGTTCTTC
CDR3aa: CASSPDRVEQFF

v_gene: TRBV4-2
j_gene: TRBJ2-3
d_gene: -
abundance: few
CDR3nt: TGTGCCAGCAGCCCTTCGAAGGGGGGAACTCCTAGCACAGATACGCAGTATTTT
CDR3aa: CASSPSKGGTPSTDTQYF

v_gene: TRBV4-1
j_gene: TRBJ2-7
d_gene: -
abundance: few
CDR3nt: TGCGCCAGCAGCAGGCAGGGGTTATCCTACGAGCAGTACTTC
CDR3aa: CASSRQGLSYEQYF

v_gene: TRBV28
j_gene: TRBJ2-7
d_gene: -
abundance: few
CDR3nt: TGTGCCAGCAGTCCCCGAGAGGTCACCTACGAGCAGTACTTC
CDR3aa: CASSPREVTYEQYF

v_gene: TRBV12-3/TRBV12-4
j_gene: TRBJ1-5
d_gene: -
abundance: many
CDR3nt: TGTGCCAGCAGTCCCCGGGAATACAATCAGCCCCAGCATTTT
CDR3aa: CASSPREYNQPQHF

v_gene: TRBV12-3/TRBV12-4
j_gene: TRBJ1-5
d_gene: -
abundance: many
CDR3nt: TGTGCCAGCAGTTTAGGAGGACATCAGCCCCAGCATTTT
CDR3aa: CASSLGGHQPQHF

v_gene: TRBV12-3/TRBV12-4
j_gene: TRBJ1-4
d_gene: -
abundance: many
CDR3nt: TGTGCCAGCAGTTTAAGAAGTAATGAAAAACTGTTTTTT
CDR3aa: CASSLRSNEKLFF

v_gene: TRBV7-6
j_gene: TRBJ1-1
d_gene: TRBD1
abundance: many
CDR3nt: TGTGCCAGCAGCTCGGGACAGGGGAGCTCTGAAGCTTTCTTT
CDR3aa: CASSSGQGSSEAFF

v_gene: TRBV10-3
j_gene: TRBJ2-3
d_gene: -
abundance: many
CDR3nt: TGTGCCATCAGTGTACTAGGGACAGATACGCAGTATTTT
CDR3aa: CAISVLGTDTQYF

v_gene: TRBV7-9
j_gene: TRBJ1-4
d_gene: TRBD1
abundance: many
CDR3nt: TGTGCCAGCAGCCCAGGGACAGGGGTTGAAAAACTGTTTTTT
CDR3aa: CASSPGTGVEKLFF

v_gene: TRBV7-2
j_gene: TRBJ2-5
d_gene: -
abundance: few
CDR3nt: TGTGCCAGCAGCCACGGGACTGTGAGACAAGAGACCCAGTACTTC
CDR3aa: CASSHGTVRQETQYF

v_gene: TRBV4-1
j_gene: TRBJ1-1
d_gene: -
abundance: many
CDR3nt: TGCGCCAGCAGCCAAGATTGGCGGGTAGATAACACTGAAGCTTTCTTT
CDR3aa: CASSQDWRVDNTEAFF

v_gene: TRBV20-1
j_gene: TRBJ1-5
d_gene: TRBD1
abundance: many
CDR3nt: TGCAGTGCTAGAGCCGGCAATGACAGGGCCGTTCAGCCCCAGCATTTT
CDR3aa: CSARAGNDRAVQPQHF

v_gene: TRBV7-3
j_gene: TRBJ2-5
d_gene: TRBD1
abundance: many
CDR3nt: TGTGCCAGCAGCCCCGGGACAGGGTCGTCGGAGACCCAGTACTTC
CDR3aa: CASSPGTGSSETQYF

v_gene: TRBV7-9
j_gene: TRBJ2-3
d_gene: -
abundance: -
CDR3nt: TGTGCCAGCAGCTTAAGAGCACCTGATTCAAGTACGCAGTATTTT
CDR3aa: CASSLRAPDSSTQYF

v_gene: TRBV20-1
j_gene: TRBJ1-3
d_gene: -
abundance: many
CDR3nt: TGCAGTGCTAGCAAAGCAGGCCGCACTGGAAACACCATATATTTT
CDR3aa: CSASKAGRTGNTIYF

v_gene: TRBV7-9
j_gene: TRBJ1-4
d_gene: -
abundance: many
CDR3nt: TGTGCCAGCAGCCCTCAGCAGGGGTCTAATGAAAAACTGTTTTTT
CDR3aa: CASSPQQGSNEKLFF

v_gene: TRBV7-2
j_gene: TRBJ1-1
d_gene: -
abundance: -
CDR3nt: TGTGCCAGCAGCTCGAACCGGGTCTCCGTTGAAGCTTTCTTT
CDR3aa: CASSSNRVSVEAFF

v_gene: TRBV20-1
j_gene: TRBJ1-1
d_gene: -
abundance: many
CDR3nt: TGCAGTGCTAGAGATCAAGTGAACACTGAAGCTTTCTTT
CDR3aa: CSARDQVNTEAFF

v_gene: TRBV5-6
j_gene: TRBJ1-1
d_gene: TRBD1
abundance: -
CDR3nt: TGTGCCAGCAGCCATTTCTTGGTAGGCTGGGACAGGGGGGGTACTGAAGCTTTCTTT
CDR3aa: CASSHFLVGWDRGGTEAFF

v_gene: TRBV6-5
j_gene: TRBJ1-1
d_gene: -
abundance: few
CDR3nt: TGTGCCAGCACCCCCAGGGGCCTGAACACTGAAGCTTTCTTT
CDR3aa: CASTPRGLNTEAFF

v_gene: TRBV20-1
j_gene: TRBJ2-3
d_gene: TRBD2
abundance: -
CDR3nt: TGCAGTGCCGGGACTAGTACCACAGATACGCAGTATTTT
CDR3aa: CSAGTSTTDTQYF

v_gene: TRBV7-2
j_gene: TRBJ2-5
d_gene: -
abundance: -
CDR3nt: TGTGCCAGCAGCTCCCCCGCCGTTGAGACCCAGTACTTC
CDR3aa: CASSSPAVETQYF

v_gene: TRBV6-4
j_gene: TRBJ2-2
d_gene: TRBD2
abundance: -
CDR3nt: TGTGCCAGCAGTGGCCATCCAACTAGCGGCACCGGGGAGCTGTTTTTT
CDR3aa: CASSGHPTSGTGELFF

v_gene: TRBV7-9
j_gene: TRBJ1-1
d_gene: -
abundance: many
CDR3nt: TGTGCCAGCAGCGCCGGGACAATGTTGAACACTGAAGCTTTCTTT
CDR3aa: CASSAGTMLNTEAFF

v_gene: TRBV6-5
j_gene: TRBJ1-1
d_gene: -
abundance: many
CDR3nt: TGTGCCACCACCCCCGAGGCAGGCCTTACAGGAGCTTTCTTT
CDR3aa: CATTPEAGLTGAFF

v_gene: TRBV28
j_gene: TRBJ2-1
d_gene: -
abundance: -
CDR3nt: TGTGCCAGCAGTTTGGGTCAGGGCTTCAATGAGCAGTTCTTC
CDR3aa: CASSLGQGFNEQFF

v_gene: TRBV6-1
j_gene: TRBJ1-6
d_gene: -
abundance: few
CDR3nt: TGTGCCAGCAGTGAAGTTTTGGCGTTTGGATCACCCCTCCACTTT
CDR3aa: CASSEVLAFGSPLHF

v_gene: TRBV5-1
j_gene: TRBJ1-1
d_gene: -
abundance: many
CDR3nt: TGCGCCAGCAGCTTGAACTTAGGGGACACTGAAGCTTTCTTT
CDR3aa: CASSLNLGDTEAFF

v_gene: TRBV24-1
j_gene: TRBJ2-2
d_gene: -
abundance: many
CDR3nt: TGTGCCACCAGTGGGGTGGAGCACACCGGGGAGCTGTTTTTT
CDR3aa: CATSGVEHTGELFF

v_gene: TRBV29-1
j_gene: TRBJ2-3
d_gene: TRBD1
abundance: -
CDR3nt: TGCAGCGTTGAAGAGGACAGGGGGAAGGATACGCAGTATTTT
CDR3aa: CSVEEDRGKDTQYF

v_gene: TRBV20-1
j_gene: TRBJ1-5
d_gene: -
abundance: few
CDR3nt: TGCAGTGCTAGAACCCCCCCTGGCCCCCGGGGTGGCAATCAGCCCCAGCATTTT
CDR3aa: CSARTPPGPRGGNQPQHF

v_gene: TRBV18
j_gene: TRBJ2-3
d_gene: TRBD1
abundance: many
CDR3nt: TGTGCCAGCTCCCCCAACGACAGGGATCGGGCAGATACGCAGTATTTT
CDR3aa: CASSPNDRDRADTQYF

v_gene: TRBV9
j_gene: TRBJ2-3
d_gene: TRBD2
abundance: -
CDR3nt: TGTGCCAGCAGCGTCCCTAGCGGGCCGGGGGGCTTTCTAGGCACAGATACGCAGTATTTT
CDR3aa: CASSVPSGPGGFLGTDTQYF

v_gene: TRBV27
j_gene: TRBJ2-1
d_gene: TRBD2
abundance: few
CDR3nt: TGTGCCAGCAGTTTAGGCGGGGGGTTCTACAATGAGCAGTTCTTC
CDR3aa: CASSLGGGFYNEQFF

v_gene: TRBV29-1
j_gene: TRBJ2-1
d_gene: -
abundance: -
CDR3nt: TGCAGCGTTGGGGGTTTTGAGCAGTTCTTC
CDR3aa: CSVGGFEQFF

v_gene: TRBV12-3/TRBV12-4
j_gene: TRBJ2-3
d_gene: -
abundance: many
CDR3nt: TGTGCCAGCAGTGGGGATACGCAGTATTTT
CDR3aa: CASSGDTQYF

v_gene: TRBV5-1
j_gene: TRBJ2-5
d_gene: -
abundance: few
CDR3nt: TGCGCCAGCAGCTTATCGACTGGAGAAGAGACCCAGTACTTC
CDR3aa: CASSLSTGEETQYF

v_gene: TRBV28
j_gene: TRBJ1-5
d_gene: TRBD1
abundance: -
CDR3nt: TGTGCCGCCGACATCGGGACAGGGGATCAGCCCCAGCATTTT
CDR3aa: CAADIGTGDQPQHF

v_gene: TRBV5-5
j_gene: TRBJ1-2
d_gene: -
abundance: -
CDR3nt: TGTGCCAGCAGCTTCGAACAGGGAAACTATGGCTACACCTTC
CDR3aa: CASSFEQGNYGYTF

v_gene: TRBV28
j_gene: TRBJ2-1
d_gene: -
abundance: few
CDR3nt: TGTGCCAGCAGTTTTGGGTCCCATGAGCAGTTCTTC
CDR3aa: CASSFGSHEQFF

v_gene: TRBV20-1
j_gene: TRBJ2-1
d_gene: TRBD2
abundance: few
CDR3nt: TGCAGTGCTAGAGATCGGCTAGCGGGGATGTACAATGAGCAGTTCTTC
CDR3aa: CSARDRLAGMYNEQFF

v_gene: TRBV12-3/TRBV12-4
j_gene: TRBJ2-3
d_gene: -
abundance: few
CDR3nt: TGTGCCAGCAGCCGCGGTGGGATCGGCACAGATACGCAGTATTTT
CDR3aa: CASSRGGIGTDTQYF

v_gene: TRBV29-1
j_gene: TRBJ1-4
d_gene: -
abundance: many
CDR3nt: TGCAGCGTTGAAGTAGGGGAGGAAAAACTGTTTTTT
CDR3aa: CSVEVGEEKLFF

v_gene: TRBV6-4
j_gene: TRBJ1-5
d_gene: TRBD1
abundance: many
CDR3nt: TGTGCCAGCCTTAAAAGACAGGGAGGGCAGCCCCAGCATTTT
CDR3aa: CASLKRQGGQPQHF

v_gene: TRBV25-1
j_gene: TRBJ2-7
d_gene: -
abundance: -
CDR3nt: TGTGCCAGCAGGGAAACCCTCGAGCAGTACTTC
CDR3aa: CASRETLEQYF

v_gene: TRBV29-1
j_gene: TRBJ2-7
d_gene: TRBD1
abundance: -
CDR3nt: TGCAGCGTTGGAAAGGGACAGACCTACGAGCAGTACTTC
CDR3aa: CSVGKGQTYEQYF

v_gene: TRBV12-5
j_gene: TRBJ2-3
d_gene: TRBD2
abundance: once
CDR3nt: TGTGCTAGTGGTTTGTTCCCTAGCGGGGGGGACACAGATACGCAGTATTTT
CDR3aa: CASGLFPSGGDTDTQYF

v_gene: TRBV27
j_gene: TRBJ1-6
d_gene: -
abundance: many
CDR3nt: TGTGCCAGCAGTCCCCGACAAGCCACATCACCCCTCCACTTT
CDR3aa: CASSPRQATSPLHF

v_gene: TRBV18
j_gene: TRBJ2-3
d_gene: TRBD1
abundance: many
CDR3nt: TGTGCCAGCTCCCAGCCTAACAGGGGTCCCACAGATACGCAGTATTTT
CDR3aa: CASSQPNRGPTDTQYF

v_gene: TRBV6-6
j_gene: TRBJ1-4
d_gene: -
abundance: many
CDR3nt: TGTGCCAGCAGTTTTTCTCAGGACAACAGCTTGTTTTTT
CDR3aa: CASSFSQDNSLFF

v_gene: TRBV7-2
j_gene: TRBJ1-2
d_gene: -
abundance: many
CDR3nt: TGTGCCAGCAGCTTATCTCCACTCGGGCAGGGTTTGGAAGGCTACACCTTC
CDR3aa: CASSLSPLGQGLEGYTF

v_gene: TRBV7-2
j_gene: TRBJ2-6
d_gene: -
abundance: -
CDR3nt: TGTGCCAGCAGCTTAGAAGGGAGCTCTGGGGCCAACGTCCTGACTTTC
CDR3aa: CASSLEGSSGANVLTF

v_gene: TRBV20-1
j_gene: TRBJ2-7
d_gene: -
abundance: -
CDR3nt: TGCAGTGCTAGAGCTATGAGGGCGACCTACGAGCAGTACTTC
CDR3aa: CSARAMRATYEQYF